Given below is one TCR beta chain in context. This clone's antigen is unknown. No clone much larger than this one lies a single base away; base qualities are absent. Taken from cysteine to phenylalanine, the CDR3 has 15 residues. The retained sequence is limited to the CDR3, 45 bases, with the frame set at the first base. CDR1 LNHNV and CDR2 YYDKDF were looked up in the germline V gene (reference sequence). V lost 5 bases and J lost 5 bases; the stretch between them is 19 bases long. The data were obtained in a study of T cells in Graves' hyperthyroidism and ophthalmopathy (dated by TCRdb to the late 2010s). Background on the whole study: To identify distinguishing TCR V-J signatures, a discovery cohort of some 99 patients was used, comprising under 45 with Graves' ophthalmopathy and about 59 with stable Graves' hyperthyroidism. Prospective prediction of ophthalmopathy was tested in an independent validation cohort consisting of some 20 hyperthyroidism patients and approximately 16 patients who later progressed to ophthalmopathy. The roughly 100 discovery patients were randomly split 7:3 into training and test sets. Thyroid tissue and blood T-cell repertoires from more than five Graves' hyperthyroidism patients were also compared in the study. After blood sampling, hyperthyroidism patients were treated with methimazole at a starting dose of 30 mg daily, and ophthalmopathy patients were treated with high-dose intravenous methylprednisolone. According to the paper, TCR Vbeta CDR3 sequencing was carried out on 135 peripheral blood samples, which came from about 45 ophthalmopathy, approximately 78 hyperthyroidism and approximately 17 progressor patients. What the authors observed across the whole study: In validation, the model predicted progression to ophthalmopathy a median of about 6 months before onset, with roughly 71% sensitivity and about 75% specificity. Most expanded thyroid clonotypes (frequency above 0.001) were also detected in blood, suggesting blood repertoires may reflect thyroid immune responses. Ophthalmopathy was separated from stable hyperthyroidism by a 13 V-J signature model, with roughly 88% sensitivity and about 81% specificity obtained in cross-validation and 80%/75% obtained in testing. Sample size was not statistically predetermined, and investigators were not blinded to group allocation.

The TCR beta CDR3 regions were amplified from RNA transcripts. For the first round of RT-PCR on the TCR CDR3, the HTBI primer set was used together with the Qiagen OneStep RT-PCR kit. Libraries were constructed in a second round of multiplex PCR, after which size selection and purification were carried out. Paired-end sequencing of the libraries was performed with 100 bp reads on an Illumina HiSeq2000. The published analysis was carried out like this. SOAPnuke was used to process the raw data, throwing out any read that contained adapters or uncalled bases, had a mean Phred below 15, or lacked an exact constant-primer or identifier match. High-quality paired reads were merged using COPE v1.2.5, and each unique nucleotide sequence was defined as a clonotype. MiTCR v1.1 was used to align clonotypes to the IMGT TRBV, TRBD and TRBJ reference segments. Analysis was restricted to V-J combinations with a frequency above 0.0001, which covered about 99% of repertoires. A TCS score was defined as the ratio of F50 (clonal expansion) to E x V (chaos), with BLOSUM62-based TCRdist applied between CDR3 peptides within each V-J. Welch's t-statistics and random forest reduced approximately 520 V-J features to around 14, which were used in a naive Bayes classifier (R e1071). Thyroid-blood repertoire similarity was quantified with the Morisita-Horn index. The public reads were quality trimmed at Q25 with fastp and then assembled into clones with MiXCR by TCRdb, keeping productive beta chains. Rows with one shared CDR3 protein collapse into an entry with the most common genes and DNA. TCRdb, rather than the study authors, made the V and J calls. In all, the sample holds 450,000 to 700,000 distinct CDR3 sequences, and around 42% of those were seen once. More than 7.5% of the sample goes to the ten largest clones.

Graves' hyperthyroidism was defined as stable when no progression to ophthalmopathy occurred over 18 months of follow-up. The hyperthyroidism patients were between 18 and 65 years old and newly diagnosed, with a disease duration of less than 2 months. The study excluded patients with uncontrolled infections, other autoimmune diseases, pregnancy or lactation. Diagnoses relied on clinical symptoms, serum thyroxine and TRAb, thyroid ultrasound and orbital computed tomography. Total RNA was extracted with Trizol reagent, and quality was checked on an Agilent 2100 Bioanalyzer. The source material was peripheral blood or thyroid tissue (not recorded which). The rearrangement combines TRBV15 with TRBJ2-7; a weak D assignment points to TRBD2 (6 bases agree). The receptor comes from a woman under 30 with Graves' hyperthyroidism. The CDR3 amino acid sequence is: CATSGGPRAGDEQYF. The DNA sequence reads TGTGCCACCAGCGGAGGGCCACGGGCCGGGGACGAGCAGTACTTC.